The present TCR gamma chain was sequenced within a study of Vδ1+ human thymocytes. Study-level findings and limits: Thymic delta-chain repertoires held approximately 20% Vdelta2 sequences and few Vdelta3, despite high sort purity. In the thymus, TRG and TRD repertoires looked highly polyclonal with Gaussian CDR3 lengths. Donors shared many TRG clonotypes but few TRD clonotypes.

CDR1 and CDR2 from the germline V gene are VINAFY and YDVSNSKD. CDR3 length equals 10 residues. Losses at the gene ends were 4 bases for V and 12 bases for J; bases not matched to a gene: 6. This clone was seen a few times. The antigen is undetermined. RNA was extracted from the cells and then reverse transcribed. CDR3 amplicons came from multiplex PCR with pooled V-gene forward and constant-region reverse primers. TCRdb redid the clone calls on the multiplex PCR reads with CATT. The table shows approximately 20,000 gamma-chain clones, with roughly 13% occurring only once. Thymocytes were sorted as CD3+ TCRVdelta1+ TCRVdelta2- after alphabeta T cell depletion.

The clonotype was recovered from a child in the first two years of life who had congenital heart surgery. Sequenced input: Vdelta1+ gamma-delta thymocytes from the thymus. As for subset: FACS-sorted CD3+ TCRalphabeta- TCRVdelta1+ TCRVdelta2- thymocytes. The rearrangement links TRGV5 to TRGJ1 or TRGJ2. The CDR3 DNA reads as TGTGCCACCTGGGATCGGACGAAACTCTTT. Translation: CATWDRTKLF.